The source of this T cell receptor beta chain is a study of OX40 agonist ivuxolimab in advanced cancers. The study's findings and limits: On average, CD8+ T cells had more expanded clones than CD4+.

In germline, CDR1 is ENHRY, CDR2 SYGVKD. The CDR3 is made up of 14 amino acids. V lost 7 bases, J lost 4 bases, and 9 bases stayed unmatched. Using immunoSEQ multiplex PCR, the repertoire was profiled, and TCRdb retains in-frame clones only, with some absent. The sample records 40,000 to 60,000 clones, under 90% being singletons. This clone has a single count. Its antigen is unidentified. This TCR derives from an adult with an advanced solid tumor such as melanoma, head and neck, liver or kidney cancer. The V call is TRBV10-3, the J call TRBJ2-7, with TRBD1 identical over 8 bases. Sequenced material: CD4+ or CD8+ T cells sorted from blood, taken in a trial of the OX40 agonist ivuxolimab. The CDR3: CAITQTGEGYEQYF. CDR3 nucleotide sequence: TGTGCCATCACCCAGACAGGGGAAGGATACGAGCAGTACTTC.